The rows below give T cell receptor beta chains drawn from one sample of a study of cytomegalovirus exposure and HLA in healthy donors. Data came from immunoSEQ multiplex PCR; TCRdb stores just in-frame clones and leaves some out. The profile shows 140,000 to 150,000 clones, 60% to 80% of them singletons. Specimen: PBMCs. The origin of the receptors is a woman in her 30s in good health and CMV-seronegative. The CDR3 runs from the conserved cysteine through the conserved F or W. The D gene is left open where the match is weak. Not all rows give a size; the values are once, few, many and, for expanded clones, a class.

abundance | d_gene | j_gene | v_gene | CDR3nt | CDR3aa
. | . | TRBJ2-5 | TRBV5-1 | TGCGCCAGCAGCTTGGACAGGCGGGAGACCCAGTACTTC | CASSLDRRETQYF
. | TRBD1 | TRBJ1-2 | TRBV19 | TGTGCCAGTAGCAGGGGACAGTCCTCTAACTATGGCTACACCTTC | CASSRGQSSNYGYTF
. | . | TRBJ1-1 | TRBV5-4 | TGTGCCAGCAGCCCACCGGGTGGAGGGAACACTGAAGCTTTCTTT | CASSPPGGGNTEAFF
. | . | TRBJ2-1 | TRBV6-1 | TGTGCCAGCAGTGATTGGGTGACTATGAGCCTTGGAGATGAGCAGTTCTTC | CASSDWVTMSLGDEQFF
. | TRBD1 | TRBJ1-5 | TRBV19 | TGTGCCAGTATAGGGGGACAGGGTAACCAGCCCCAGCATTTT | CASIGGQGNQPQHF
. | . | TRBJ2-1 | TRBV11-2 | TGTGCCAGCAGCGGACAGAACCAGTTCTTC | CASSGQNQFF
. | TRBD2 | TRBJ2-7 | TRBV4-2 | TGTGCCAGCAGCCAAGATCCGGGGGGGGCCTACGAGCAGTACTTC | CASSQDPGGAYEQYF
. | . | TRBJ1-1 | TRBV30 | TGTGCCTGGAGTGTGGCCAGGAACACTGAAGCTTTCTTT | CAWSVARNTEAFF
. | TRBD2 | TRBJ2-7 | TRBV6-5 | TGTGCCAGCAGTTACCTAGCGGGGGGGGGCGAGCAGTACTTC | CASSYLAGGGEQYF
. | . | TRBJ2-1 | TRBV5-1 | TGCTCCAGCATATCATCTGGGGCGGAGCAGTTCTTC | CSSISSGAEQFF
. | . | TRBJ1-2 | TRBV20-1 | TGCAGTGCCCCCCAGGGCGGCTACACCTTC | CSAPQGGYTF
. | . | TRBJ2-5 | TRBV19 | TGTGCCAGTAGTCGAGGAGAGACCCAGTACTTC | CASSRGETQYF
. | TRBD2 | TRBJ2-4 | TRBV4-3 | TGCGCCAGCAGCCAAGATGAGCGGGGAAACATTCAGTACTTC | CASSQDERGNIQYF
once | TRBD2 | TRBJ2-7 | TRBV5-1 | TGCGCCAGCATGGGCCAACGGGGGGGCTCCTACGAGCAGTACTTC | CASMGQRGGSYEQYF
. | . | TRBJ2-5 | TRBV25-1 | TGTGCCAGCAGTGAATTAGGTTCGACATACCAAGAGACCCAGTACTTC | CASSELGSTYQETQYF
. | . | TRBJ1-1 | TRBV5-6 | TGTGCCAGCAGCCCCGGGGGAGTAGGTGAAGCTTTCTTT | CASSPGGVGEAFF
few | TRBD1 | TRBJ2-1 | TRBV7-2 | TGTGCCAGCAGCTCAAACAGGGGGATGGGAAATGAGCAGTTCTTC | CASSSNRGMGNEQFF
. | . | TRBJ2-6 | TRBV5-1 | TGCGCCAGCAGCTTTGGCATCTTGGGGGCCAACGTCCTGACTTTC | CASSFGILGANVLTF
. | TRBD1 | TRBJ1-5 | TRBV6-1 | TGTGCCAGCAGTGATCTGGGACAGGGCGGGGGACGAGGTCAGCCCCAGCATTTT | CASSDLGQGGGRGQPQHF
once | . | TRBJ1-6 | TRBV6-5 | TGTGCCAGCAGTTACGCCCAGGCCTCTAATTCACCCCTCCACTTT | CASSYAQASNSPLHF
. | . | TRBJ1-2 | TRBV11-2 | TGTGCCAGCAGCTTTGCAGGGCCGGCCTATGGCTACACCTTC | CASSFAGPAYGYTF
. | TRBD2 | TRBJ2-5 | TRBV4-2 | TGTGCCAGCAGCCAAGCCCTACTAGCGGGGGGGCCGGGAAAGACCCAGTACTTC | CASSQALLAGGPGKTQYF
. | . | TRBJ2-5 | TRBV5-1 | TGCGCCAGCAGCTTGGGACAGATCCAAGAGACCCAGTACTTC | CASSLGQIQETQYF
. | . | TRBJ2-7 | TRBV27 | TGTGCCAGCAGTTTAAGTTCAGGGGTCTACGAGCAGTACTTC | CASSLSSGVYEQYF
. | . | TRBJ1-6 | TRBV5-4 | TGTGCCAGCAGCTCGAGAGAGGGAAAGAATTCACCCCTCCACTTT | CASSSREGKNSPLHF
few | . | TRBJ2-1 | TRBV5-5 | TGTGCCAGCAGCTTGGCCGGACAGAACTACAATGAGCAGTTCTTC | CASSLAGQNYNEQFF
. | TRBD1 | TRBJ1-1 | TRBV4-1 | TGCGCCAGCAGCCGCCCAGGGGGCTTGGACACTGAAGCTTTCTTT | CASSRPGGLDTEAFF
. | . | TRBJ2-3 | TRBV7-7 | TGTGCTAGCAGCCCGGTGGTCGGGACAGATACGCAGTATTTT | CASSPVVGTDTQYF
. | . | TRBJ1-1 | TRBV29-1 | TGCAGCGTTGTTCTGGGGGGGGCTTTCTTT | CSVVLGGAFF
. | . | TRBJ1-5 | TRBV19 | TGTGCCAGTAGATGGGCAGGTGATTACCACAATCAGCCCCAGCATTTT | CASRWAGDYHNQPQHF
. | . | TRBJ1-1 | TRBV14 | TGTGCCAGCAGCCAAGCCGCCGGGGGAAACACTGAAGCTTTCTTT | CASSQAAGGNTEAFF
. | . | TRBJ2-2 | TRBV15 | TGTGCCACCAGCAGAGATCGGGGTACCGGGGAGCTGTTTTTT | CATSRDRGTGELFF
. | . | TRBJ1-1 | TRBV6-5 | TGTGCCAGCAGTAGGACAGACTATAACACTGAAGCTTTCTTT | CASSRTDYNTEAFF
. | . | TRBJ2-4 | TRBV2 | TGTGCCAGCAGTGAGGAGGGCCTACTAGCCAAAAACATTCAGTACTTC | CASSEEGLLAKNIQYF
. | . | TRBJ1-2 | TRBV4-3 | TGCGCCAGCAGCCAAGAGTTTAGGCAGACAAGTAACTATGGCTACACCTTC | CASSQEFRQTSNYGYTF
once | TRBD2 | TRBJ2-3 | TRBV19 | TGTGCCAGTAGGCTCCTAGCGGCTAGCACAGATACGCAGTATTTT | CASRLLAASTDTQYF
once | . | TRBJ2-7 | TRBV30 | TGTGCCTTCCCTACCGAGCTCGTCTACGAGCAGTACTTC | CAFPTELVYEQYF
. | . | TRBJ1-6 | TRBV9 | TGTGCCAGCAGCGTATCGGGGGGATATTCACCCCTCCACTTT | CASSVSGGYSPLHF
. | TRBD2 | TRBJ2-1 | TRBV7-9 | TGTGCCAGCAGCTGGGGCGGGGGGGCCGACAATGAGCAGTTCTTC | CASSWGGGADNEQFF
. | . | TRBJ1-3 | TRBV6-5 | TGTGCCGCAACGGACAGTCAAGAGGGAAACACCATATATTTT | CAATDSQEGNTIYF
many | TRBD1 | TRBJ1-4 | TRBV9 | TGTGCCAGCAGCGTATCCGACAGGGGGCTAGGAAAACTGTTTTTT | CASSVSDRGLGKLFF
. | TRBD1 | TRBJ1-4 | TRBV4-1 | TGCGCCAGCAGCCAAGACCCGCGACAGGGAGCAACTAATGAAAAACTGTTTTTT | CASSQDPRQGATNEKLFF
. | TRBD2 | TRBJ2-1 | TRBV18 | TGTGCCAGCTCACCGCTGCTAGCGGGGGGTTCCTACAATGAGCAGTTCTTC | CASSPLLAGGSYNEQFF
few | TRBD1 | TRBJ1-1 | TRBV5-1 | TGCGCCAGCAGTAAGGGACAGGGGGCGTCTGAAGCTTTCTTT | CASSKGQGASEAFF
. | TRBD1 | TRBJ2-2 | TRBV28 | TGTGCCAGCAGGAGACCGACAGGGGGAACCGGGGAGCTGTTTTTT | CASRRPTGGTGELFF
few | TRBD1 | TRBJ1-4 | TRBV19 | TGTGCCAGTAGCAGCCGACAGGGTAGTGGAGAAAAACTGTTTTTT | CASSSRQGSGEKLFF
once | . | TRBJ1-1 | TRBV6-1 | TGTGCCAGCAGCCTCCAGGGGAACACTGAAGCTTTCTTT | CASSLQGNTEAFF
. | . | TRBJ1-6 | TRBV7-3 | TGTGCCAGCAGCTTAAGCATTAACGGTGGTTCACCCCTCCACTTT | CASSLSINGGSPLHF
. | TRBD1 | TRBJ2-7 | TRBV28 | TGTGCCAGCAGGGCCGGGACAGTACCGGTCGAGCAGTACTTC | CASRAGTVPVEQYF
. | . | TRBJ2-7 | TRBV27 | TGTGCCAGCAGTGGGTCCCAGGGGACCTACGAGCAGTACTTC | CASSGSQGTYEQYF
. | . | TRBJ1-1 | TRBV5-1 | TGCGCCAGCAGCCCGGGGTTAGGGTTAGGGAACACTGAAGCTTTCTTT | CASSPGLGLGNTEAFF
. | TRBD2 | TRBJ2-1 | TRBV2 | TGTGCCAGCAGGGGTTGGGGAGGGAGTGAGCAGTTCTTC | CASRGWGGSEQFF